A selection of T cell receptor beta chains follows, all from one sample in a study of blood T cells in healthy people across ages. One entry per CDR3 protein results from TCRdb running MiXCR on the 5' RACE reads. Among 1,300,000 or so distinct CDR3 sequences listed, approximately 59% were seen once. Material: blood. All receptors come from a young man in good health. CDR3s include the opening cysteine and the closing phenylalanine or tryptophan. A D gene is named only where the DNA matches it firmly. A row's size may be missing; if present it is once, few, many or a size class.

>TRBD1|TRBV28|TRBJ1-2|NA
TGTGCCAGCAGTCCCCCGATGTGGGACAGCGTTTTTTATGGCTACACCTTC
CASSPPMWDSVFYGYTF
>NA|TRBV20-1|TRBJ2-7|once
TGCAGTGCTAGACTCGCCGTGGGGGTTCAGTACTTC
CSARLAVGVQYF
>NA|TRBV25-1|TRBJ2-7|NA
TGTGCCAGCAGTGACCCCGGCGCCCGGGGCGAGCAGTACTTC
CASSDPGARGEQYF
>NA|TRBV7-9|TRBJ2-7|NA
TGTGTCAGCAGCTTATCAATTAAGGGGGGCGAGCAGTACTTC
CVSSLSIKGGEQYF
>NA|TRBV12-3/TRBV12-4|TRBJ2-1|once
TGTGCCAGCAGGTGGGCGGCCAATGAGCAGTTCTTC
CASRWAANEQFF
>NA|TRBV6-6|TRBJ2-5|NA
TGTGCCAGCCAGCTCTACTCGCCAGGAGGGCAGTACTTC
CASQLYSPGGQYF
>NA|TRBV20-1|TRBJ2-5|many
TGCAGTGCTAGTGGGGAGACCCAGTACTTC
CSASGETQYF
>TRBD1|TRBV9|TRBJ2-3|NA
TGTGCCAGCAGCGTACACAGGGGTAGCACAGATACGCAGTATTTT
CASSVHRGSTDTQYF
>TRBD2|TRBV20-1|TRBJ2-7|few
TGCAGTGCTAGTACCGGGACTAGATCCTACGAGCAGTACTTC
CSASTGTRSYEQYF
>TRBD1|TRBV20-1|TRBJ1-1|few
TGCAGTGCTCGACAGGGCGCTGAAGCTTTCTTT
CSARQGAEAFF
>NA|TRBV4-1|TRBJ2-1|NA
TGCGCCAGCAGCCAAGGGGGCGCGAGATCCTCCTTCATAGACAATGAGCAGTTCTTC
CASSQGGARSSFIDNEQFF
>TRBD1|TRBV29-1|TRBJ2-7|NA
TGCAGCGTCCCAAGACAGGGCGGCTACGAGCAGTACTTC
CSVPRQGGYEQYF
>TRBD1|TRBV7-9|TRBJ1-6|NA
TGTGCCAGCAGCTTACAGGGGGAAAATTCACCCCTCCACTTT
CASSLQGENSPLHF
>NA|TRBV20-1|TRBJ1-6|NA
TGCAGTGCTAGAGAGGGGAGCTCCTATAATTCACCCCTCCACTTT
CSAREGSSYNSPLHF
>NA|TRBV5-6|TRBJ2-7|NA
TGTGCCAGCAGTTGGACGGGACACCCCTACGAGCAGTACTTC
CASSWTGHPYEQYF
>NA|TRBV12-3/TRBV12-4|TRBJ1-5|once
TGTGCCAGCAGTTTACAATCAGATCAGCCCCAGCATTTT
CASSLQSDQPQHF
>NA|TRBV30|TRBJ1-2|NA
TGTGCCTGGATCGGATATGGCTACACCTTC
CAWIGYGYTF
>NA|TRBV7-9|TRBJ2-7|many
TGTGCCAGCAGCTTATCAGGGAACTACGAGCAGTACTTC
CASSLSGNYEQYF
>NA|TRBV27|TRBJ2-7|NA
TGTGCCAGCAGTAATGAGGGGCCCGCAAACTACGAGCAGTACTTC
CASSNEGPANYEQYF
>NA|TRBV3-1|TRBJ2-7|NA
TGTGCCAGCAGCCAAGTGGGCAGCAACTACGAGCAGTACTTC
CASSQVGSNYEQYF
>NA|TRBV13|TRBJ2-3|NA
TGTGCCAGCAGCTCCCAGAGGGATACGCAGTATTTT
CASSSQRDTQYF
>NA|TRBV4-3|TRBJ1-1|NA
TGCGCCAGCAGCCATACGGTGATGAACACTGAAGCTTTCTTT
CASSHTVMNTEAFF
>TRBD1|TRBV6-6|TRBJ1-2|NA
TGTGCCAGCAGTTACGGGACAGAGGACCCTAACTATGGCTACACCTTC
CASSYGTEDPNYGYTF
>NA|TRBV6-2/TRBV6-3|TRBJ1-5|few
TGTGCCAGCAGTTACGGTTACAGGGCTAGCAATCAGCCCCAGCATTTT
CASSYGYRASNQPQHF
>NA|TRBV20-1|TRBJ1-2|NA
TGCAGTGCAGACAACACCGCCGGTGGAGGCTACACCTTC
CSADNTAGGGYTF
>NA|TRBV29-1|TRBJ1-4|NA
TGCAGCGTTCGACTTGACGGTTCTGCAACCAATGAAAAACTGTTTTTT
CSVRLDGSATNEKLFF
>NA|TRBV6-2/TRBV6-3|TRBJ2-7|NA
TGTGCCAGCAGCCGAGACGGGGATAACTACGAGCAGTACTTC
CASSRDGDNYEQYF
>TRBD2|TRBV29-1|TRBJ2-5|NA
TGCAGCGTGGATAGACTAGCGGGGACACAAGAGACCCAGTACTTC
CSVDRLAGTQETQYF
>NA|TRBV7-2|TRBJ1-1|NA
TGTGCCAGCAGCTTATACTCAGGAATGGGTGAGGCTGAAGCTTTCTTT
CASSLYSGMGEAEAFF
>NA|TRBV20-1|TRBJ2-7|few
TGCAGTGCTAGCGACGGTCAGTTCGATTACGAGCAGTACTTC
CSASDGQFDYEQYF
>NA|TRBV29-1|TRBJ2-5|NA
TGCAGCGTTAACCGACAGACGCAAGAGACCCAGTACTTC
CSVNRQTQETQYF
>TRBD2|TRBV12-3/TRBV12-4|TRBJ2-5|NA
TGTGCCAGCACCAGCGGGGCATCAAGGGAGACCCAGTACTTC
CASTSGASRETQYF
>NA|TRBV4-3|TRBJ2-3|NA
TGCGCCAGCAGCCAAGTTGTGCGGGGCCTGAGGAGCACAGATACGCAGTATTTT
CASSQVVRGLRSTDTQYF
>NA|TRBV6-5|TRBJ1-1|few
TGTGCCAGCAGTTACGGGACTATGAACACTGAAGCTTTCTTT
CASSYGTMNTEAFF
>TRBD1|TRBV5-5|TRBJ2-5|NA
TGTGCCAGCAGCCCTCCCGGACAGGTTCAAGAGACCCAGTACTTC
CASSPPGQVQETQYF
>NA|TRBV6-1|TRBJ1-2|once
TGTGCCAGCAGCCTCAATCTACCCTGGGAGGGGGAAGTAATCGATGGCTACACCTTC
CASSLNLPWEGEVIDGYTF
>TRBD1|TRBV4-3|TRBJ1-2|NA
TGCGCCAGCAGCCAAGAGGTCCCGCCGGGACAGGGGTCTGGCTACACCTTC
CASSQEVPPGQGSGYTF
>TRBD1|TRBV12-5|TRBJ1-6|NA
TGTGCTAGTGCCCTTACAGGGGGCACCTCCTATAATTCACCCCTCCACTTT
CASALTGGTSYNSPLHF
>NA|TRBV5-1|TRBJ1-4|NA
TGCGCCAGCGGACAATGGGGGACTAATGAAAAACTGTTTTTT
CASGQWGTNEKLFF
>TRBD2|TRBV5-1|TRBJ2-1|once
TGCGCCAGCAGCTTGGGACTAGCGGGAGAAGAAAGGAATGAGCAGTTCTTC
CASSLGLAGEERNEQFF
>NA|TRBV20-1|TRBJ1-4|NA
TGCAGTGCTCCTGAGACGGCAACTAATGAAAAACTGTTTTTT
CSAPETATNEKLFF